The text below deals with one T cell receptor beta chain. TCRdb's table, derived via immunoSEQ multiplex PCR, lists solely in-frame clones and lacks some. Here the sample spans fewer than 7,500 clones, roughly 80% being singletons. The data are from a study of hypomethylating agent response in myelodysplastic syndrome. Germline values: CDR1 MGHRA, CDR2 YSYEKL. With 4 bases clipped from V and 6 bases from J, the junction kept 9 bases outside the gene matches. The CDR3 spans 15 residues. The source was bone marrow, collected before or after starting hypomethylating agent treatment for myelodysplastic syndrome (not recorded which). The chain couples TRBV4-1 to TRBJ2-1; 7 bases align to TRBD2. The receptor's source is a human donor with myelodysplastic syndrome. CDR3 in DNA: TGCGCCAGCAGCCTTCGACTAGCCGCAGTCAATGAGCAGTTCTTC. Translating gives CASSLRLAAVNEQFF.